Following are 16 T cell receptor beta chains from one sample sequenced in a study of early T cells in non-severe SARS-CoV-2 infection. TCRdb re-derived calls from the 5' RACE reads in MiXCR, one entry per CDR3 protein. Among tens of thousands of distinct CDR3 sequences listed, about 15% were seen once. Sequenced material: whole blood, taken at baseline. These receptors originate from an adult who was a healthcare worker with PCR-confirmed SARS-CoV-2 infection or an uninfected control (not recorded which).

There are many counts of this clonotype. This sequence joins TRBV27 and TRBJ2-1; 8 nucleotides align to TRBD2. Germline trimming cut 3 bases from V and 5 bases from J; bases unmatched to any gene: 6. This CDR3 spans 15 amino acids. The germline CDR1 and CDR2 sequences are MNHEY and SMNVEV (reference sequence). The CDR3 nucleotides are TGTGCCAGCAGTTTCCGGGGGGGCCGGGACAATGAGCAGTTCTTC. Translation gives CASSFRGGRDNEQFF.

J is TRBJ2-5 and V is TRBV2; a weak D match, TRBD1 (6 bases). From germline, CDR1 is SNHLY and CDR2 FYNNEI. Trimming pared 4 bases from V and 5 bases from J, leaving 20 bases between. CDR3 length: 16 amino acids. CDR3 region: CASSGGGTGGRETQYF. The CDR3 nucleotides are TGTGCCAGCAGTGGAGGGGGTACAGGAGGTCGGGAGACCCAGTACTTC.

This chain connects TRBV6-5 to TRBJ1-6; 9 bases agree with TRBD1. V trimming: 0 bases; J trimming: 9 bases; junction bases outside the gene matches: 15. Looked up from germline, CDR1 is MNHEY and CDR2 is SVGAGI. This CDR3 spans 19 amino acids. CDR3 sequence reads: CASSYSTPRTGEAASPLHF. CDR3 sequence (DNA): TGTGCCAGCAGTTACTCGACCCCCCGGACAGGGGAGGCGGCTTCACCCCTCCACTTT.

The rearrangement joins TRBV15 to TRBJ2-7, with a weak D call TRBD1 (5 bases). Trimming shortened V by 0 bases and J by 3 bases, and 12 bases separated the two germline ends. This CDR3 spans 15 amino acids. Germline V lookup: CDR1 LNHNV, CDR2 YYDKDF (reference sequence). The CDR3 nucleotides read TGTGCCACCAGCAGAGACACGACAGTAAACTACGAGCAGTACTTC. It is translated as CATSRDTTVNYEQYF.

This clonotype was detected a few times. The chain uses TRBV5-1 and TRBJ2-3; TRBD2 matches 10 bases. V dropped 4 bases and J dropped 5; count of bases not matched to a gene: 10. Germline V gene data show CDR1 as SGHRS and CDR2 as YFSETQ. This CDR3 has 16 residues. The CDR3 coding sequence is TGCGCCAGCAGCAGTAATCCGCTAGCGGGAGTAGATACGCAGTATTTT. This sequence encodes CASSSNPLAGVDTQYF.

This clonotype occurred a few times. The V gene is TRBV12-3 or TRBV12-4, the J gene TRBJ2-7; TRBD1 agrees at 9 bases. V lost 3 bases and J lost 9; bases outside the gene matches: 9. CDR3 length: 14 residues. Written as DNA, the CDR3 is TGTGCCAGCAGTTTTAGTAACAGGGGGCCCTTGCAGTACTTC. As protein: CASSFSNRGPLQYF.

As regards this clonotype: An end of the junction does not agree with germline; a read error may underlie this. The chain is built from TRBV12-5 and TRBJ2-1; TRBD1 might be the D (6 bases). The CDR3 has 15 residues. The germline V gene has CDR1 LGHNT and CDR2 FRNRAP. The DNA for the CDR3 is TGTGCTAGTGGTTTCGCTTCACAGGGTTCAGGGATGCAGTTCTTT. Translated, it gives CASGFASQGSGMQFF.

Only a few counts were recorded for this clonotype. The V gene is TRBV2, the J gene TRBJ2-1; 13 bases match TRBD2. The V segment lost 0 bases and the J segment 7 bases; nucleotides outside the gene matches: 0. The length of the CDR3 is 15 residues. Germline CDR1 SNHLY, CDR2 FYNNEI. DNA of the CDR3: TGTGCCAGCAGTGAAGCGGGACTAGCGGGGAATGAGCAGTTCTTC. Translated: CASSEAGLAGNEQFF.

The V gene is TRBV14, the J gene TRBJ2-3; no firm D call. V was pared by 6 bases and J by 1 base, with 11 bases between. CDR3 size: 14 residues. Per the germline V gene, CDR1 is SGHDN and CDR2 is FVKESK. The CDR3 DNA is TGTGCCAGCAGTATAGGACGTCGCACAGATACGCAGTATTTT. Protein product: CASSIGRRTDTQYF.

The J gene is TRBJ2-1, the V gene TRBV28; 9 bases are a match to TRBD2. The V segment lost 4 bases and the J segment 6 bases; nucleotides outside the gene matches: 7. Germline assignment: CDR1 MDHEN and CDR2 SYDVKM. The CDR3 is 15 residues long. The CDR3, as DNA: TGTGCCAGCAGTTATAGCGGGAGCGGGGCCAATGAGCAGTTCTTC. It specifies CASSYSGSGANEQFF.

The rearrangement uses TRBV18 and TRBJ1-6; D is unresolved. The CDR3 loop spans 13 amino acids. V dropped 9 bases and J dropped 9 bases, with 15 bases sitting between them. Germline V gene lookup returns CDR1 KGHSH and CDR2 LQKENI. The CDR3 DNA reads TGTGCCAGTCATGAGACACCCTTTTCACCCCTCCACTTT. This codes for CASHETPFSPLHF.

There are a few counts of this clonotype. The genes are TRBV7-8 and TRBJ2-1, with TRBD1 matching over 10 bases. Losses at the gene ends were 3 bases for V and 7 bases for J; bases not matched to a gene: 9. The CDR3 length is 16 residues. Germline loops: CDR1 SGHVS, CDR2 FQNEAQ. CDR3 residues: CASSFSGTGVPNEQFF. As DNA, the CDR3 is TGTGCCAGCAGCTTCTCCGGGACAGGGGTCCCAAATGAGCAGTTCTTC.

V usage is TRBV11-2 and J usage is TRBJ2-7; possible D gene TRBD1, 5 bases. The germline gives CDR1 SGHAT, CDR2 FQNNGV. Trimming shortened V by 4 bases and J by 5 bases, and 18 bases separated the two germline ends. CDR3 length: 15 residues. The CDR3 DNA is TGTGCCAGCAGCTCACAGGACCCGACTGGCGACGAGCAGTACTTC. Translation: CASSSQDPTGDEQYF.

The chain's CDR3 is CASSSSGSETYNEQFF. CDR3 sequence (DNA): TGTGCCAGCAGCTCGAGCGGGAGTGAGACCTACAATGAGCAGTTCTTC. This chain connects TRBV7-6 to TRBJ2-1; 8 nucleotides line up with TRBD2. This CDR3 contains 16 residues. Germline V gives CDR1 SGHVS, CDR2 FNYEAQ. J gave up 2 bases and V 4 bases, and 7 bases lay outside the gene matches.

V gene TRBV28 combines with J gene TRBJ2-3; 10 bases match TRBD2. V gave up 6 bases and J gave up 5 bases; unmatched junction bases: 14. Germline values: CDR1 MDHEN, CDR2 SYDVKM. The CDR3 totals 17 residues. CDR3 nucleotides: TGTGCCAGCAGCCGACTTAGTAGCGGGAGGTTACGAGATACGCAGTATTTT. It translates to CASSRLSSGRLRDTQYF.

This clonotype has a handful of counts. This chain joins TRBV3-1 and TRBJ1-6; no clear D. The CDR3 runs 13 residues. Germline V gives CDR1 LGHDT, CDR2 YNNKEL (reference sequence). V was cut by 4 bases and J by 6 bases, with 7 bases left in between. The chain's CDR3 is CASSPSLNSPLHF. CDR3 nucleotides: TGTGCCAGCAGCCCGAGTCTTAATTCACCCCTCCACTTT.